This is a list of T cell receptor beta chains from one sample in a study of long-term antiretroviral therapy in people with HIV. Only in-frame clones appear in the TCRdb table, and some are missing; sequencing was by immunoSEQ multiplex PCR. Of 27,000 or so clones in the sample, roughly four fifths were seen once. The material sequenced was unsorted PBMCs, taken 2.9 years after starting antiretroviral therapy. The receptors were sampled from a man in his forties or fifties with HIV. The CDR3 runs from the conserved cysteine through the conserved F or W. Each record gives: D gene, V gene, J gene, clone size, CDR3 DNA, CDR3 protein. A D gene is named only where the DNA matches it firmly. Not every row has a clone size; where given, it reads once, few, many or a size class.

d_call: -
v_call: TRBV18
j_call: TRBJ1-6
clone_size: -
cdr3_nt: TGTGCCAGCTCTCGGACGGGGGATAATTCACCCCTCCACTTT
cdr3_aa: CASSRTGDNSPLHF

d_call: -
v_call: TRBV19
j_call: TRBJ2-3
clone_size: -
cdr3_nt: TGTGCCAGTAGTATACAGGGACTTAGCACAGATACGCAGTATTTT
cdr3_aa: CASSIQGLSTDTQYF

d_call: -
v_call: TRBV11-3
j_call: TRBJ1-4
clone_size: -
cdr3_nt: TGTGCCAGCAGCTCCGGGTCAACTAATGAAAAACTGTTTTTT
cdr3_aa: CASSSGSTNEKLFF

d_call: -
v_call: TRBV7-2
j_call: TRBJ2-7
clone_size: once
cdr3_nt: TGTGCCAGCAGCCTACAGGCGTACGAGCAGTACTTC
cdr3_aa: CASSLQAYEQYF

d_call: TRBD1
v_call: TRBV28
j_call: TRBJ1-2
clone_size: -
cdr3_nt: TGTGCCAGCAGTACGATGGGGACAGCAAACTATGGCTACACCTTC
cdr3_aa: CASSTMGTANYGYTF

d_call: -
v_call: TRBV5-1
j_call: TRBJ2-1
clone_size: -
cdr3_nt: TGCGCCAGCAGCTTGGTTCCAGGGAATGAGCAGTTCTTC
cdr3_aa: CASSLVPGNEQFF

d_call: -
v_call: TRBV18
j_call: TRBJ2-2
clone_size: -
cdr3_nt: TGTGCCAGCTCACCACGCACCAGTGCCCCTACGAACACCGGGGAGCTGTTTTTT
cdr3_aa: CASSPRTSAPTNTGELFF

d_call: -
v_call: TRBV11-2
j_call: TRBJ2-1
clone_size: once
cdr3_nt: TGTGCCAGCAGCTTAGTAGGGCGGGTCGAGCAGTTCTTC
cdr3_aa: CASSLVGRVEQFF

d_call: -
v_call: TRBV6-5
j_call: TRBJ1-2
clone_size: -
cdr3_nt: TGTGCCAGCAGTTGGGTCGGGGGCTACACCTTC
cdr3_aa: CASSWVGGYTF

d_call: -
v_call: TRBV11-2
j_call: TRBJ2-3
clone_size: -
cdr3_nt: TGTGCCAGCAGCTTGGGGGGGACAAGCACAGATACGCAGTATTTT
cdr3_aa: CASSLGGTSTDTQYF